This T cell receptor beta chain emerged from a study of blood T cell repertoires in COVID-19. Study in general: Material from acute and convalescent COVID-19 was sourced from the United States, Italy and Spain. PBMCs, B-cell-depleted T cells, or T cells provided the cDNA or gDNA that made up the material.

How the authors handled the data: How many nucleated cells were present was estimated from reference gene primer amplification. TCRdb's copy holds only in-frame clones and misses some; the assay was immunoSEQ multiplex PCR. That table supplies the V and J calls and clone size; D and trimming were determined from the DNA. The table shows about 170,000 clones, with 85% to 90% occurring only once. This sequence was found in an elderly woman in a cohort sampled during active or convalescent COVID-19. The sequenced sample consisted of peripheral blood.

CDR3 coding DNA: TGTGCCAGCAGTTTATTTGGGACAGAACAAGAGACCCAGTACTTC. Translated, it gives CASSLFGTEQETQYF. This rearrangement joins TRBV27 to TRBJ2-5, with 7 bases identical to TRBD1. Per germline, CDR1 MNHEY and CDR2 SMNVEV (reference sequence). The V gene end was trimmed by 1 base and the J gene end by 2 bases; junction bases not matched to a gene: 4. This CDR3 is 15 amino acids long.